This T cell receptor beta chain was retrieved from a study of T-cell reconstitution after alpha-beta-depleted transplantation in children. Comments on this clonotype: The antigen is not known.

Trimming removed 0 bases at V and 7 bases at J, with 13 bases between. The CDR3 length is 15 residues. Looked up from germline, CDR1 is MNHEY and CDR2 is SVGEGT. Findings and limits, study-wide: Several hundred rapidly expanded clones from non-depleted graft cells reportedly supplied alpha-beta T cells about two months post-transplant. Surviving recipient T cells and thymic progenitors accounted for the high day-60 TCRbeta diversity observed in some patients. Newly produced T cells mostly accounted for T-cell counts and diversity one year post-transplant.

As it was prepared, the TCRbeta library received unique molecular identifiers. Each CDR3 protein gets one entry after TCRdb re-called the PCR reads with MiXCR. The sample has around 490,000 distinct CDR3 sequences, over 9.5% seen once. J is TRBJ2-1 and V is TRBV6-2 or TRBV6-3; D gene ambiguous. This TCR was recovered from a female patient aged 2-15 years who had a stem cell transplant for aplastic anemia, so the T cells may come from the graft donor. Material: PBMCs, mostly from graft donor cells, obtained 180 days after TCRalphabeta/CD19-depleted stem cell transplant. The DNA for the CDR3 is TGTGCCAGCAGTTACTCGAGTGCTGCCACGAATGAGCAGTTCTTC. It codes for CASSYSSAATNEQFF.